This T cell receptor beta chain was sequenced during a study of blood T cell repertoires in COVID-19. Sequencing was performed with immunoSEQ multiplex PCR; in TCRdb, only in-frame clones are kept and a portion is missing. The sample yields roughly 140,000 clones, 84% seen once. This CDR3 is 13 amino acids long. The germline V gene encodes CDR1 SNHLY and CDR2 FYNNEI. V lost 6 bases and J 5 bases, leaving 13 bases between the germline ends. The specimen sequenced was PBMCs or T cells enriched from blood (not recorded which). The chain is built from TRBV2 and TRBJ1-1, with D possibly TRBD1 on 6 matching bases. The TCR sequence derives from a man aged 50 to 59 in a cohort exposed to, infected with or recovered from COVID-19 (not recorded which). CDR3 DNA: TGTGCCAGCAGATACAGGGAGGGTACTGAAGCTTTCTTT. This sequence encodes CASRYREGTEAFF.